This T cell receptor (beta chain) was obtained from a study of blood T cell repertoires in COVID-19. The overall study: Samples taken during acute and convalescent COVID-19 were collected in the United States, Italy and Spain. T cells, B-cell-depleted T cells, or PBMCs provided the cDNA or gDNA that served as material.

Authors' processing steps: Amplification from reference gene primers served as the basis for estimated nucleated cell counts. The assay was immunoSEQ multiplex PCR, and TCRdb's table has in-frame clones only and misses some. For V, J and clone size, that table is used; D and trimming come from the DNA. The sample contains 150,000 to 200,000 clones, 80% to 90% of which appear only once. The trim removed 4 bases at V and 2 bases at J, leaving 6 bases unmatched. Germline V CDR1 and CDR2: MGHRA, YSYEKL. The CDR3 is 15 residues long. V and J are TRBV4-1 and TRBJ2-5; 8 bases are a match to TRBD1. Input material: peripheral blood. The clonotype originates from a man in his sixties with acute or convalescent COVID-19. The CDR3 spells CASSRQTGAQETQYF. The CDR3 DNA follows: TGCGCCAGCAGCCGCCAGACAGGGGCTCAAGAGACCCAGTACTTC.